The T cell receptor beta chain described here comes from a study of OX40 agonist ivuxolimab in advanced cancers. Study in general: Ivuxolimab is a fully human IgG2 antibody that activates OX40 (CD134). Whole-study findings and limits: Doses of 0.1 to 3.0 mg/kg were accompanied by clonal expansion of CD4+ and CD8+ blood T cells by week 6. Expanded clones were, on average, more numerous in CD8+ T cells than in CD4+.

V lost 1 base, J lost 3 bases, and 5 bases stayed unmatched. The CDR3 has 15 residues. The germline gives CDR1 LGHNA, CDR2 YNFKEQ. Comments on this clone: Its antigen remains unknown.

The method was immunoSEQ multiplex PCR; TCRdb's version includes in-frame clones alone and lacks a portion of them. The data hold 60,000 or so clones, with around 87% observed a single time. This rearrangement joins TRBV4-2 to TRBJ1-1; 7 bases fit TRBD1. The input for sequencing was CD4+ or CD8+ T cells sorted from blood, taken in a trial of the OX40 agonist ivuxolimab. This clonotype was obtained from an adult with an advanced solid tumor such as melanoma, head and neck, liver or kidney cancer. CDR3 in amino acids: CASSQGFTGDTEAFF. The CDR3, as DNA: TGTGCCAGCAGCCAAGGTTTCACAGGGGACACTGAAGCTTTCTTT.